Sequencing of this T cell receptor (beta chain) was carried out in a study of regulatory T cells in long-lasting Graves disease. Across the whole study: Patients newly diagnosed with Graves' had been on antithyroid drugs for under 3 months. Findings of the study overall: Patients whose Graves' disease persisted exhibited lower TCR diversity than those newly diagnosed.

Both iRepertoire HTBI primers and Arm-PCR of CDR3 regions were used to build the TCR beta libraries. TCRdb re-derived calls from the multiplex PCR reads in MiXCR, one entry per CDR3 protein. The data hold about half a million distinct CDR3 sequences, with 12% observed a single time. Germline V CDR1 and CDR2: SGHTA, FQGNSA. The CDR3 has 14 amino acids. Trimming shortened V by 5 bases and J by 1 base, and 11 bases separated the two germline ends. Concerning this clonotype: Antigen unknown.

Time point indicated: newly diagnosed GD, antithyroid drugs for less than 3 months. Scientists built the TCR library using RNA that was extracted from PBMCs. In addition, the sample was reused for a study of T cells in Graves' hyperthyroidism and ophthalmopathy. As that report states: Patients were aged 18 to 65, had disease duration under 2 months, and had newly diagnosed hyperthyroidism. The TCR CDR3 was amplified in a first-round RT-PCR using the HTBI primer set.

The TCR was taken from a woman aged 25 to 39 with Graves disease. The starting material was peripheral blood mononuclear cells (PBMCs), obtained at new diagnosis, from a patient treated with antithyroid drugs. The chain joins TRBV7-2 to TRBJ1-1; possible D gene TRBD1, 6 bases. As DNA, the CDR3 is TGTGCCAGCAGCCGGGGACATTCGAACACTGAAGCTTTCTTT. This sequence encodes CASSRGHSNTEAFF.